This T cell receptor (beta chain) was found in a study of T cells in tuberculosis. Study outcomes and limitations: T cells binding CD1B-GMM tetramer weakly possibly escaped the sort.

Cells were sorted from thawed PBMC rested overnight and stained with GMM-loaded CD1B tetramer, viability dye and anti-CD3. CD1B tetramers were loaded with Rhodococcus equi-derived C32 glucose monomycolate. Libraries were prepared by immunoSEQ multiplex PCR; TCRdb keeps only in-frame clonotypes and omits some of them. Of approximately 59,000 clones in the sample, approximately 80% are singletons; the top ten hold roughly 13%. Germline loops: CDR1 SGHNT, CDR2 YENEEA. The CDR3 runs 14 residues. With V trimmed by 3 bases and J by 4 bases, 5 bases remained unmatched. The J gene is TRBJ2-7, the V gene TRBV11-3; 8 nucleotides line up with TRBD2. The receptor was derived from an adult woman with latent tuberculosis. Material: CD1b-GMM tetramer-negative cells sorted from PBMCs. The CDR3: CASSFSGEEYEQYF. Written as DNA, the CDR3 is TGTGCCAGCAGCTTTAGCGGGGAGGAGTACGAGCAGTACTTC.